What follows are 29 T cell receptor beta chains derived from one specimen sequenced in a study of shared clonotypes between healthy human individuals. Data came from immunoSEQ multiplex PCR; TCRdb stores just in-frame clones and leaves some out. Of around 1.4 million clones listed, roughly 98.5% are singletons. The source material was naive CD4+ T cells sorted from blood. Subset denoted: CD45RA+ positively selected. These receptors came from a man younger than 40 in good health.

The V call is TRBV25-1, the J call TRBJ1-3; D not certain. This CDR3 contains 13 residues. Trimming cost V 6 bases and J 1 base, with 7 bases left between them. Germline V CDR1 and CDR2: MGHDK, SYGVNS. The CDR3 DNA reads TGTGCCAGCAGACACAGTTCTGGAAACACCATATATTTT. This sequence encodes CASRHSSGNTIYF.

The rearrangement joins TRBV27 to TRBJ2-1, with 15 bases identical to TRBD2. The CDR3 extends over 20 amino acids. V was pared by 2 bases and J by 0 bases, with 8 bases of the junction left unmatched. Germline V gene lookup returns CDR1 MNHEY and CDR2 SMNVEV (reference sequence). CDR3 protein: CASSLTKGLAGGSSYNEQFF. The CDR3, as DNA: TGTGCCAGCAGTTTAACCAAAGGACTAGCGGGAGGGTCCTCCTACAATGAGCAGTTCTTC.

The chain uses TRBV7-6 and TRBJ2-7; tentative D call: TRBD1 (7 bases). The CDR3 is 14 amino acids. V was pared by 5 bases and J by 3 bases, with 14 bases between. Looked up from germline, CDR1 is SGHVS and CDR2 is FNYEAQ. CDR3 DNA: TGTGCCAGCAGCGGGAGGACAGGCGGCTACGAGCAGTACTTC. It codes for CASSGRTGGYEQYF.

Written as DNA, the CDR3 is TGTGCCACCAGGAGACAGGGGGTCACCGGGGAGCTGTTTTTT. Translating gives CATRRQGVTGELFF. J is TRBJ2-2 and V is TRBV15; 9 bases line up with TRBD1. This CDR3 comprises 14 residues. Germline V CDR1 and CDR2: LNHNV, YYDKDF (reference sequence). V was pared by 6 bases and J by 4 bases, with 3 bases of the junction left unmatched.

The genes are TRBV7-2 and TRBJ2-1, with 7 bases aligning to TRBD2. The V gene end was trimmed by 4 bases and the J gene end by 4 bases; junction bases not matched to a gene: 4. There are 14 residues in the CDR3. Germline CDR1 and CDR2: SGHTA and FQGNSA. This chain's CDR3 is CASSSSSGYNEQFF. The CDR3 nucleotides read TGTGCCAGCAGCTCATCTAGCGGATACAATGAGCAGTTCTTC.

The chain is built from TRBV18 and TRBJ1-2; D might be TRBD1 (6 bases). This CDR3 spans 15 amino acids. Trimming took off 2 bases at V and 4 bases at J, with 14 bases between the two ends. The V gene's germline CDR1 is KGHSH and CDR2 LQKENI. The CDR3: CASSPSRGVGYGYTF. CDR3 DNA sequence: TGTGCCAGCTCACCATCCAGGGGCGTTGGCTATGGCTACACCTTC.

The chain employs TRBV18 and TRBJ2-7; no firm D call. The CDR3 runs to 14 residues. Germline V gene data show CDR1 as KGHSH and CDR2 as LQKENI. V was cut by 1 base and J by 2 bases, with 9 bases left in between. In DNA, the CDR3 is TGTGCCAGCTCACCACGTGTGGGTGCCTACGAGCAGTACTTC. Translated: CASSPRVGAYEQYF.

The chain uses TRBV7-9 and TRBJ2-3; D uncertain. This CDR3 contains 15 residues. The germline gives CDR1 SEHNR, CDR2 FQNEAQ (reference sequence). Deletions cut 2 bases from V and 1 base from J, with 10 bases between. The CDR3 loop is CASSLSDRGTDTQYF. CDR3 coding DNA: TGTGCCAGCAGCTTAAGTGATCGGGGCACAGATACGCAGTATTTT.

The chain carries TRBV4-3 and TRBJ1-2, with D possibly matching TRBD1 (5 bases). Trimming removed 3 bases from V and 4 bases from J, with 12 bases in between. The V gene's germline CDR1 is LGHNA and CDR2 YSLEER. The CDR3 runs 14 residues. CDR3 nucleotides: TGCGCCAGCAGCCAGTACGACAGATTCTATGGCTACACCTTC. This gives the protein CASSQYDRFYGYTF.

This chain connects TRBV28 to TRBJ2-7; D call uncertain. The germline gives CDR1 MDHEN, CDR2 SYDVKM. Trimming pared 5 bases from V and 3 bases from J, leaving 8 bases between. The CDR3 contains 12 residues. The CDR3, as DNA: TGTGCCAGCAGTCCACCCAACTACGAGCAGTACTTC. This translates into CASSPPNYEQYF.

Details on this clone: Other DNA sequences in the same sample also yield this CDR3. This chain connects TRBV7-9 to TRBJ2-1; D unclear. The germline V and J ends were trimmed by 0 bases and 6 bases, with 6 bases remaining between them. CDR1 SEHNR and CDR2 FQNEAQ come from the germline V gene (reference sequence). The CDR3 is 13 amino acids. The CDR3 region has the DNA TGTGCCAGCAGCTTAGCCGCAGGCAATGAGCAGTTCTTC. The encoded protein is CASSLAAGNEQFF.

The chain employs TRBV4-3 and TRBJ2-3; 7 nucleotides line up with TRBD2. Unmatched junction bases numbered 10, after V lost 4 bases and J lost 0 bases. CDR1 is LGHNA and CDR2 is YSLEER in the germline V gene. This CDR3 has 17 amino acids. Here the CDR3 DNA reads TGCGCCAGCAGCCTGAGATCTAGCGGCTCTAGCACAGATACGCAGTATTTT. It yields the protein CASSLRSSGSSTDTQYF.

The V and J genes are TRBV5-1 and TRBJ2-7, with D possibly TRBD2 on 6 matching bases. Deletions cut 0 bases from V and 3 bases from J, with 28 bases between. The germline V gene has CDR1 SGHRS and CDR2 YFSETQ. This CDR3 has 20 amino acids. Here the CDR3 DNA reads TGCGCCAGCAGCTTGGCCAGGTTGAACTTTAAATCGGGACTCAGCTACGAGCAGTACTTC. Translated: CASSLARLNFKSGLSYEQYF.

V and J are TRBV9 and TRBJ2-1; 13 bases align to TRBD2. CDR1 and CDR2 from the germline V gene are SGDLS and YYNGEE. V gave up 4 bases and J gave up 8 bases; unmatched junction bases: 18. The CDR3 length is 19 residues. CDR3 sequence: CASSLSQTSGRAIRDEQFF. CDR3 DNA: TGTGCCAGCAGCCTTTCCCAAACTAGCGGGAGGGCCATTCGCGATGAGCAGTTCTTC.

Note on this clone: This sample includes further DNA sequences coding for the same CDR3. Written as DNA, the CDR3 is TGTGCCAGCAGCTTAGGTGGCAGCCAAGAGACCCAGTACTTC. Translating gives CASSLGGSQETQYF. The chain has TRBV7-2 and TRBJ2-5; no firm D call. Germline CDR1 reads SGHTA; CDR2 reads FQGNSA. CDR3 size: 14 residues. The V and J ends lost 1 base and 1 base respectively, with 7 bases between them.

The chain uses TRBV5-1 and TRBJ2-1, with 7 bases lining up with TRBD2. From germline, CDR1 is SGHRS and CDR2 YFSETQ. This CDR3 comprises 18 residues. V gave up 4 bases and J gave up 0 bases; unmatched junction bases: 13. The CDR3 DNA sequence: TGCGCCAGCAGCCTGTGGGCTAGCGGATCGAGCTCCTACAATGAGCAGTTCTTC. Its protein is CASSLWASGSSSYNEQFF.

The chain carries TRBV19 and TRBJ1-1; TRBD1 is a possible D gene (5 bases). Trimming removed 3 bases at V and 8 bases at J, with 16 bases between. The CDR3 covers 14 residues. CDR1 LNHDA and CDR2 SQIVND come from the germline V gene (reference sequence). CDR3 protein: CASSIGARQREAFF. CDR3 DNA sequence: TGTGCCAGTAGTATTGGGGCGAGACAAAGAGAAGCTTTCTTT.

This chain uses TRBV27 with TRBJ2-7, with 9 bases aligning to TRBD2. The V segment lost 5 bases and the J segment 5 bases; nucleotides outside the gene matches: 7. The germline CDR1 and CDR2 sequences are MNHEY and SMNVEV (reference sequence). The CDR3 loop spans 14 amino acids. The CDR3, as DNA: TGTGCCAGCAGTCTAGCGGGACGGCTTGACGAGCAGTACTTC. This codes for CASSLAGRLDEQYF.

The chain uses TRBV29-1 and TRBJ2-5, with unresolved D. The CDR3 loop spans 12 amino acids. Germline V gives CDR1 SQVTM, CDR2 ANQGSEA. V dropped 1 base and J dropped 1 base, with 4 bases sitting between them. CDR3 in amino acids: CSVEGSQETQYF. CDR3 nucleotides: TGCAGCGTTGAAGGGTCCCAAGAGACCCAGTACTTC.

The chain links TRBV5-1 to TRBJ2-5; 9 bases line up with TRBD1. Losses at the gene ends were 1 base for V and 5 bases for J; bases not matched to a gene: 9. In germline, CDR1 is SGHRS, CDR2 YFSETQ. CDR3 length equals 16 residues. CDR3 nucleotide sequence: TGCGCCAGCAGCTTGTGGGGGGACAGGGCCGTCGAGACCCAGTACTTC. This codes for CASSLWGDRAVETQYF.

The chain recombines TRBV7-2 with TRBJ1-1, with D uncertain. V lost 4 bases and J 5 bases, leaving 5 bases between the germline ends. Germline V gene data show CDR1 as SGHTA and CDR2 as FQGNSA. The CDR3 is 11 amino acids. CDR3 sequence reads: CASSYRTEAFF. The CDR3, as DNA: TGTGCCAGCAGCTACCGAACTGAAGCTTTCTTT.

This chain uses TRBV5-1 with TRBJ2-7; TRBD2 agrees at 7 bases. The CDR3 runs 14 residues. J gave up 0 bases and V 3 bases, and 3 bases lay outside the gene matches. In germline, CDR1 is SGHRS, CDR2 YFSETQ. The CDR3: CASSSRDYSYEQYF. In DNA, the CDR3 is TGCGCCAGCAGCTCTAGGGACTACTCCTACGAGCAGTACTTC.

This clone was seen only once. The identical CDR3 is also encoded by other nucleotide sequences in the sample. The chain recombines TRBV7-9 with TRBJ2-2; D is unresolved. V was clipped by 1 base and J by 2 bases, with 8 bases between them. The germline CDR1 and CDR2 sequences are SEHNR and FQNEAQ (reference sequence). The CDR3 has 15 residues. CDR3 nucleotide sequence: TGTGCCAGCAGCTTAGGCGCGGTTAACACCGGGGAGCTGTTTTTT. Translation: CASSLGAVNTGELFF.

The rearrangement links TRBV18 to TRBJ2-1; the match to TRBD2 covers 7 bases. V was clipped by 5 bases and J by 8 bases; unmatched bases: 9. The CDR3 contains 14 residues. Looked up from germline, CDR1 is KGHSH and CDR2 is LQKENI. The DNA of the CDR3 is TGTGCCAGCTCAATGTTGCGGGGGTCCGATGAGCAGTTCTTC. Translating gives CASSMLRGSDEQFF.

The count of this clone is one. The chain is built from TRBV2 and TRBJ1-5; 10 bases fit TRBD1. There are 16 residues in the CDR3. CDR1 and CDR2 from the germline V gene are SNHLY and FYNNEI. V gave up 6 bases and J gave up 4 bases; unmatched junction bases: 9. The CDR3 coding sequence is TGTGCCAGCAGGATCCGGGACAGGGGAAGGAATCAGCCCCAGCATTTT. Amino acids: CASRIRDRGRNQPQHF. The full variable domain, with the rest looked up from reference TRBV2 and TRBJ1-5, is EPEVTQTPSHQVTQMGQEVILRCVPISNHLYFYWYRQILGQKVEFLVSFYNNEISEKSEIFDDQFSVERPDGSNFTLKIRSTKLEDSAMYFCASRIRDRGRNQPQHFGDGTRLSIL.

The V call is TRBV7-8, the J call TRBJ1-3; no clear D gene. The V and J ends lost 3 bases and 4 bases respectively, with 7 bases between them. This CDR3 has 13 residues. Germline values: CDR1 SGHVS, CDR2 FQNEAQ. The CDR3 sequence is CASSLTAGNTIYF. CDR3 DNA sequence: TGTGCCAGCAGCTTGACGGCCGGAAACACCATATATTTT. Full variable domain (outside the CDR3, taken from reference TRBV7-8 and TRBJ1-3): GAGVSQSPRYKVAKRGQDVALRCDPISGHVSLFWYQQALGQGPEFLTYFQNEAQLDKSGLPSDRFFAERPEGSVSTLKIQRTQQEDSAVYLCASSLTAGNTIYFGEGSWLTVV.

The rearrangement uses TRBV5-1 and TRBJ2-2; D is unclear. The germline V gene encodes CDR1 SGHRS and CDR2 YFSETQ. V was pared by 6 bases and J by 5 bases, with 17 bases between. This CDR3 is 15 amino acids long. The CDR3 sequence: CASNRQWVETGELFF. The DNA of the CDR3 is TGCGCCAGCAACCGTCAGTGGGTCGAGACCGGGGAGCTGTTTTTT. Based on the CDR3 plus reference TRBV5-1 and TRBJ2-2, the full variable domain is KAGVTQTPRYLIKTRGQQVTLSCSPISGHRSVSWYQQTPGQGLQFLFEYFSETQRNKGNFPGRFSGRQFSNSRSEMNVSTLELGDSALYLCASNRQWVETGELFFGEGSRLTVL.

This sequence joins TRBV7-2 and TRBJ2-7, with 11 nucleotides matching TRBD2. The CDR3 covers 14 residues. CDR1 SGHTA and CDR2 FQGNSA come from the germline V gene. V was clipped by 4 bases and J by 7 bases; unmatched bases: 6. The CDR3 protein is CASSSLAGASEQYF. The CDR3 DNA is TGTGCCAGCAGCTCACTAGCGGGAGCGAGTGAGCAGTACTTC.

The chain has TRBV11-3 and TRBJ2-7; D unresolved. Germline V gene sequence: CDR1 SGHNT, CDR2 YENEEA. V lost 6 bases, J lost 1 base, and 19 bases lay in between. This CDR3 is built from 16 residues. The chain's CDR3 is CASRVPDGELSYEQYF. CDR3 DNA: TGTGCCAGCAGAGTCCCCGACGGAGAGCTTTCCTACGAGCAGTACTTC.